The T cell receptor beta chain described here comes from a study of beta chain features in type 1 diabetes. Study as a whole: Sorted cell examination encompassed 85 million to 140 million cells across all samples.

This clone has a handful of counts. What it binds is not known. Per the germline V gene, CDR1 is SGHTA and CDR2 is FQGNSA. The J segment lost 3 bases and the V segment lost 5 bases, leaving 10 bases of the junction unmatched. The CDR3 runs 15 residues. Sorting with CD45RO/CCR7/CD25/CD127/CD95/CD27 yielded naive, central memory, regulatory and stem-like memory CD4+ cells. The study's findings and limits: Shortening that was moderate but significant affected the TCRB CDR3s of Type 1 diabetes patients in all four CD4+ subsets. Junctions at VDJ sites from type 1 diabetes patients had fewer insertions and more deletions. The naive, central memory and Treg TCRB repertoires looked more alike in patients than they did in healthy donors.

The investigators reverse transcribed all of the isolated RNA, so they sequenced expressed TCRB transcripts. The assay was immunoSEQ multiplex PCR, and TCRdb's table has in-frame clones only and misses some. The repertoire holds 300,000 to 450,000 clones, with approximately 12% as singletons. The gene calls are TRBV7-2 and TRBJ2-7; 7 bases line up with TRBD1. Sequencing used naive CD4+ T cells from blood. This TCR derives from a woman younger than 35 with type 1 diabetes. The CDR3 protein is CASSPDPGQIYEQYF. In DNA, the CDR3 is TGTGCCAGCAGCCCGGATCCGGGACAGATCTACGAGCAGTACTTC.